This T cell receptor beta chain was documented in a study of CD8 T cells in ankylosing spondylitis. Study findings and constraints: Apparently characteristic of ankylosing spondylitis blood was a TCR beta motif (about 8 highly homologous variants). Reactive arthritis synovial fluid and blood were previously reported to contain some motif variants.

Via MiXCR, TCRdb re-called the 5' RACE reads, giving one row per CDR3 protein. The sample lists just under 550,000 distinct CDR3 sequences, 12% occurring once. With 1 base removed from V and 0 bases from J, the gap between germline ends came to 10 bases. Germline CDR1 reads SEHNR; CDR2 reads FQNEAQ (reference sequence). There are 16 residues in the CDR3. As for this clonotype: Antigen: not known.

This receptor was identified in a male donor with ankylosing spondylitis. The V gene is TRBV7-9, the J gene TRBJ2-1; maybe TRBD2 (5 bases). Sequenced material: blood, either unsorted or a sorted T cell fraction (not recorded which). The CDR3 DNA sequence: TGTGCCAGCAGCTTAGGGGGAGAGGGCTCCTACAATGAGCAGTTCTTC. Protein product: CASSLGGEGSYNEQFF.